This TCR beta chain was recorded in a study of T cells in Graves' hyperthyroidism and ophthalmopathy. This clonotype was found many times. V trimming: 5 bases; J trimming: 3 bases; junction bases outside the gene matches: 9. Germline assignment: CDR1 ENHRY and CDR2 SYGVKD. This CDR3 has 15 amino acids. Regions amplified from RNA transcripts were the TCR beta CDR3 regions. The HTBI primer set was used in a first-round RT-PCR of the TCR CDR3. TCRdb reprocessed the multiplex PCR reads with MiXCR, giving one entry per CDR3 protein. The sample contains 350,000 to 400,000 distinct CDR3 sequences, around a sixth of which appear only once.

The sequencing sample was made of blood. The source of this sequence is a man younger than 30 with Graves' ophthalmopathy. J is TRBJ2-7 and V is TRBV10-3; the match to TRBD1 covers 8 bases. The CDR3 reads CAISLAGTGGYEQYF. The DNA of the CDR3 is TGTGCCATCAGTTTGGCCGGGACAGGAGGCTACGAGCAGTACTTC.